This TCR beta chain emerged from a study of neoadjuvant anti-PD-1 for oral cavity cancer. Study as a whole: Most patients had three to four biweekly doses of 3 mg/kg nivolumab before resection. Non-progressing patients received a fourth nivolumab dose near day 43, then surgery on days 50-56.

By sample fraction, this clone is large. The antigen is undetermined. Six replicates per PBMC sample, mostly from roughly 0.45 ug of genomic DNA. Method: immunoSEQ multiplex PCR; TCRdb's copy keeps in-frame clones and lacks some. Of thousands of clones detected, around 77% appear once; the ten largest clones hold more than 3%. Study-wide findings and caveats: Each response group had just a few patients in TCR analyses.

CDR1 and CDR2 (germline): MNHEY, SMNVEV (reference sequence). Trimming left V 8 bases short and J 5 bases short, with 13 bases between. The CDR3 is 13 amino acids. The sample consisted of PBMCs, taken before nivolumab (anti-PD-1) treatment. V is TRBV27 and J is TRBJ2-1, with D hard to call. This clonotype was sampled from a person aged 35-80 years with oral cavity squamous cell carcinoma. CDR3 protein: CASEAPRNNEQFF. In DNA, the CDR3 is TGTGCCAGCGAGGCTCCCCGCAACAATGAGCAGTTCTTC.